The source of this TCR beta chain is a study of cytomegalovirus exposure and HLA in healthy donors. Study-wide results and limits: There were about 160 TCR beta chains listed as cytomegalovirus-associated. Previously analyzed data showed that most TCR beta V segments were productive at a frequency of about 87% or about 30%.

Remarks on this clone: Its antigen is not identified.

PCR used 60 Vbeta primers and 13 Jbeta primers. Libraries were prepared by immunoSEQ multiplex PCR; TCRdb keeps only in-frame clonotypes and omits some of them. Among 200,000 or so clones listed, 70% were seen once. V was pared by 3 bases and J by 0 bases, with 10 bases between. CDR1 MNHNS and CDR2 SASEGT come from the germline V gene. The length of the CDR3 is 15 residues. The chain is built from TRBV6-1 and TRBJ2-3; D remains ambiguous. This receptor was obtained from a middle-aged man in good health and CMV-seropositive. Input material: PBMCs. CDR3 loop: CASSDPKRSTDTQYF. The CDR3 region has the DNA TGTGCCAGCAGTGATCCAAAACGGAGCACAGATACGCAGTATTTT.